Sequencing of this T cell receptor beta chain was carried out in a study of beta chain features in type 1 diabetes. The overall study: Across all samples, about 100,000,000 sorted cells were examined.

Notes on this clone: Antigen unknown.

Looked up from germline, CDR1 is LNHDA and CDR2 is SQIVND (reference sequence). The CDR3 has 15 amino acids. V lost 9 bases, J lost 4 bases, and 11 bases stayed unmatched. The authors reverse transcribed all of the isolated RNA, so sequencing captured expressed TCRB transcripts. The protocol was immunoSEQ multiplex PCR, while the TCRdb copy is restricted to in-frame clones and leaves out a portion. The sample records over 20,000 clones, approximately 53% being singletons. Study observations and caveats: In all four CD4+ subsets, TCRB CDR3 length was significantly, moderately reduced in type 1 diabetes. There was no resolution here of whether HLA type influences TCRB rearrangement.

The sample comprised stem cell memory CD4+ T cells from blood. The V gene is TRBV19, the J gene TRBJ2-1, with TRBD1 matching 8 bases. The clonotype originates from a man aged 25-45 years with type 1 diabetes. CDR3 coding DNA: TGTGCCAGACCGAAGAAGACAGGGGCTTACAATGAGCAGTTCTTC. Its translation: CARPKKTGAYNEQFF.